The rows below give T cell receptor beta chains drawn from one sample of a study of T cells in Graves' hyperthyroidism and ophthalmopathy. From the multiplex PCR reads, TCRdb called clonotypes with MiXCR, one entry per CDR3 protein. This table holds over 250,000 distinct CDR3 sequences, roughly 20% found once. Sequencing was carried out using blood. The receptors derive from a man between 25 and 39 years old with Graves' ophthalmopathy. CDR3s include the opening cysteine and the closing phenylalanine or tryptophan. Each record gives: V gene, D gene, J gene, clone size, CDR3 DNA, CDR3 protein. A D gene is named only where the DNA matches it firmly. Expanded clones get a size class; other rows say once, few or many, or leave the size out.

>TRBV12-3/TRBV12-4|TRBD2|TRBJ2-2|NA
TGTGCCAGCAGTTTAGGTTTCCAGACTAGCGGGAATTTCGGGGAGCTGTTTTTT
CASSLGFQTSGNFGELFF
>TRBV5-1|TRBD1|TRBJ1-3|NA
TGCGCCAGCAGCTTGCCCGGGACAGGGGGCTTAAACACCATATATTTT
CASSLPGTGGLNTIYF
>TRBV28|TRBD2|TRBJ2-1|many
TGTGCCAGCAGTTTATCCCCGACTAGCCGGAGAAACTCCTACAATGAGCAGTTCTTC
CASSLSPTSRRNSYNEQFF
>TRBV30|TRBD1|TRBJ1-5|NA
TGTGCCTGGAGTGACAGGGGCGTAAGCAATCAGCCCCAGCATTTT
CAWSDRGVSNQPQHF
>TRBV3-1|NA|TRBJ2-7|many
TGTGCCAGCAGCCAAGTAGAATACGAGCAGTACTTC
CASSQVEYEQYF
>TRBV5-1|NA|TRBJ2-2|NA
TGCGCCAGCAGCTTGTTCGCGAACACCGGGGGGCTGTTTTTT
CASSLFANTGGLFF
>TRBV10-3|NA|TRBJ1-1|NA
TGTGCCATCAGTGCCATGGGGGGGGACACTGAAGCTTTCTTT
CAISAMGGDTEAFF
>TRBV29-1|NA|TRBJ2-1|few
TGCAGCGTTGAAGATCTTCAGGGATCGGACAATGAGCAGTTCTTC
CSVEDLQGSDNEQFF
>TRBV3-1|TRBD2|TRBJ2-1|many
TGTGCCAGCAGCCAAATGGTACTAGCGGACCGCCTCGGCCACAATGAGCAGTTCTTC
CASSQMVLADRLGHNEQFF
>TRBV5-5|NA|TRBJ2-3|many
TGTGCCAGCAGCTTGGCCAGCCCCCGCACAGATACGCAGTATTTT
CASSLASPRTDTQYF
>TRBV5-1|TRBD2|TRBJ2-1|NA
TGCGCCAGCAGAGAGACTAGCGGGAGAAGCGATGAGCAGTTCTTC
CASRETSGRSDEQFF
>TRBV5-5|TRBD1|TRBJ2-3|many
TGTGCCAGCAGCCCCCGACAGGGCGGCACAGATACGCAGTATTTT
CASSPRQGGTDTQYF
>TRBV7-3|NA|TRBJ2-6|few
TGTGCCAGCAGCCCCGCCGGGAACTCTGGGGCCAACGTCCTGACTTTC
CASSPAGNSGANVLTF
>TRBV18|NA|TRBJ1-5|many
TGTGCCAGCTCACCCGTGGGGGGCTCGGAGCCCCAGCATTTT
CASSPVGGSEPQHF
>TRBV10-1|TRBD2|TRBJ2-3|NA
TGCGCCAGCAGTGTGACAGCGGGAGCTAGCACAGATACGCAGTATTTT
CASSVTAGASTDTQYF
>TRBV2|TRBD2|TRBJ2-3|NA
TGTGCCAGCAGTCTGGAACTAGCGGGAGGCCCCCCAGATACGCAGTATTTT
CASSLELAGGPPDTQYF
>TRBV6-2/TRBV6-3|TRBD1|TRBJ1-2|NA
TGTGCCAGCAGTTTTCGGACAGGGGGGAAAGATGGCTACACCTTC
CASSFRTGGKDGYTF
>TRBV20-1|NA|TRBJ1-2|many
TGCAGTGCCATCAGGGAAGGCAATGTCGCTAACTATGGCTACACCTTC
CSAIREGNVANYGYTF
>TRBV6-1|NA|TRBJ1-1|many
TGTGCCAGCAGTGAAGACCTACGATTTGCTAACACTGAAGCTTTCTTT
CASSEDLRFANTEAFF
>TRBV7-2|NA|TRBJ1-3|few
TGTGCCAGCATCTGGGGGATTCGAAACACCATATATTTT
CASIWGIRNTIYF
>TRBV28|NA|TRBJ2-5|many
TGTGCCAGCAGTTTAACCGTGGGCGCGGGGCCAGAGACCCAGTACTTC
CASSLTVGAGPETQYF
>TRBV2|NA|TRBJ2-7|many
TGTGCCAGCAGCGGTATCAGCGAGCAGTACTTC
CASSGISEQYF
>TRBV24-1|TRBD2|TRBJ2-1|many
TGTGCCACCAGTGACCCCGGGGGGCGCGGGAGGGCTCAGAATGAGCAGTTCTTC
CATSDPGGRGRAQNEQFF
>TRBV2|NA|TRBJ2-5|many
TGTGCCAGCAGTCCATATGGACAGCCGTACCAAGAGACCCAGTACTTC
CASSPYGQPYQETQYF
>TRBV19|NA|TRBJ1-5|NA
TGTGCCAGTAGTACTCCTCGGGGAACTCAGCCCCAGCATTTT
CASSTPRGTQPQHF
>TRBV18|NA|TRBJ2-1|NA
TGTGCCAGCTCACCATACCACAGCACCTACAATGAGCAGTTCTTC
CASSPYHSTYNEQFF
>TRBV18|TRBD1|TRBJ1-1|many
TGTGCCAGCTCACCAGACAGGGGAACTGAAGCTTTCTTT
CASSPDRGTEAFF
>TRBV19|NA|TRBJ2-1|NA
TGTGCCAGTAGTATATCCCTCCAGGTTAGCTCCTACAATGAGCAGTTCTTC
CASSISLQVSSYNEQFF
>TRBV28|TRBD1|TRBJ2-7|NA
TGTGCCAGCAACGAAGGAGGGACAGGGTTTTTGGCGCAGTACTTC
CASNEGGTGFLAQYF
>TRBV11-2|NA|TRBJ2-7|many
TGTGCCAGCAGCTTAGGGTTTGGGAGCGCTAGCTCCTACGAGCAGTACTTC
CASSLGFGSASSYEQYF
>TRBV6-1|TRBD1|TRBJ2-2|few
TGTGCCAGCAGCCCCCGGACAGGGGGTAGCACCGGGGAGCTGTTTTTT
CASSPRTGGSTGELFF
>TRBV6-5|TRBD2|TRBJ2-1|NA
TGTGCCAGCAGTTACACGGGAGGCTCCTACAATGAGCAGTTCTTC
CASSYTGGSYNEQFF
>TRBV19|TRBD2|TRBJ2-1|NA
TGTGCCAGTAGTATTTATAGCGGGAGGGCCGTCAATGAGCAGTTCTTC
CASSIYSGRAVNEQFF
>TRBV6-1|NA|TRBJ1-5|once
TGTGCCAGCAGTGAACCCCTCGTGGGGCCCCAGCATTTT
CASSEPLVGPQHF
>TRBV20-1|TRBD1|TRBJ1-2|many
TGCAGTGCCCAAGACAGGGCAGGATACGGCTACACCTTC
CSAQDRAGYGYTF
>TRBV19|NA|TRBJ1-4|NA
TGTGCCAGTAGTATAGAAGGGGCGAGTAAAAAACTGTTTTTT
CASSIEGASKKLFF
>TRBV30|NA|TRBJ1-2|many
TGTGCCTGCACCCTTGGGGGATGGAGTGATGGCTACACCTTC
CACTLGGWSDGYTF
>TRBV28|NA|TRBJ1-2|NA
TGTGCCAGCAGGCCCATGAAAAACTATGGCTACACCTTC
CASRPMKNYGYTF
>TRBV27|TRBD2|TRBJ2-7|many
TGTGCCAGCAGCCCCCCCCGGACTAGCGGGATCTACGAGCAGTACTTC
CASSPPRTSGIYEQYF
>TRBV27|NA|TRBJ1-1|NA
TGTGCCAGCAGTTTCGGGGGGCGACCTTTTAACGCTTTCTTT
CASSFGGRPFNAFF
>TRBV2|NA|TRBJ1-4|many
TGTGCCAGCAGTACCGATGGGGCAACTAATGAAAAACTGTTTTTT
CASSTDGATNEKLFF
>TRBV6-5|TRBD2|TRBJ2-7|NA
TGTGCCAGCAGTTACACAGGACTAGCGGGAGACGAGCAGTACTTC
CASSYTGLAGDEQYF
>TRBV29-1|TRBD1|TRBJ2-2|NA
TGCAGCGTTGAAGGAGGGACAGGCGGCTTGGCCGGGGAGCTGTTTTTT
CSVEGGTGGLAGELFF
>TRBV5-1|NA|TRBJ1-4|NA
TGCGCCAGCAGCAGCGGACAGCAAACTAATGAAAAACTGTTTTTT
CASSSGQQTNEKLFF
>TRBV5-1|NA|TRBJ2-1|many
TGCGCCAGCCGAGATAGCGGACCTTACAATGAGCAGTTCTTC
CASRDSGPYNEQFF
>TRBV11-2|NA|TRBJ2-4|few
TGTGCCAGCAGCCCCCGCCGGGGGCGGGATTCCTCTCAGTACTTC
CASSPRRGRDSSQYF
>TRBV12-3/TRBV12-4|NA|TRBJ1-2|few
TGTGCCAGCAGTTGGGGCCTTGGAGGCTACACCTTC
CASSWGLGGYTF
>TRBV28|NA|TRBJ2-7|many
TGTGCCAGCAGTTTAGATCAGACAGGTACCTACGAGCAGTACTTC
CASSLDQTGTYEQYF